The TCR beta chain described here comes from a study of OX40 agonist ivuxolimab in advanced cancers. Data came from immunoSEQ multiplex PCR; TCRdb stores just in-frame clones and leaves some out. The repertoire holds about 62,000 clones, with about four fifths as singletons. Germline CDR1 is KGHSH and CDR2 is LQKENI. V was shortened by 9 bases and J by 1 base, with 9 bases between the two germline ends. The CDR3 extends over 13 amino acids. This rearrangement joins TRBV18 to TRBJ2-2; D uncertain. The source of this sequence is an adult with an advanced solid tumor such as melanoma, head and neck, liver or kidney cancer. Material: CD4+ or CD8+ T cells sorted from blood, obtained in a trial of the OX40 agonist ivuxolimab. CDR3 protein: CASADGNTGELFF. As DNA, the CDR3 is TGTGCCAGTGCCGACGGGAACACCGGGGAGCTGTTTTTT. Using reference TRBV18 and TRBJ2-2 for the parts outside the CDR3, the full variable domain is NAGVMQNPRHLVRRRGQEARLRCSPMKGHSHVYWYRQLPEEGLKFMVYLQKENIIDESGMPKERFSAEFPKEGPSILRIQQVVRGDSAAYFCASADGNTGELFFGEGSRLTVL.